A single sample is the source of the 29 T cell receptor beta chains below, sequenced in a study of cytomegalovirus exposure and HLA in healthy donors. PCR amplification relied on 60 Vbeta primers (plus 13 Jbeta primers). TCRdb keeps only in-frame clones here, not all; method: immunoSEQ multiplex PCR. The sample carries 150,000 to 200,000 clones, 80% to 85% recorded once. The sequenced sample consisted of PBMCs. The receptors derive from a man aged 50-60 years in good health and CMV-seropositive.

The gene calls are TRBV5-1 and TRBJ2-7, with 9 bases fitting TRBD2. CDR1 and CDR2 (germline): SGHRS, YFSETQ. The CDR3 is 17 amino acids. The V segment lost 0 bases and the J segment 2 bases; nucleotides outside the gene matches: 9. The CDR3 sequence is CASSLVPASGNPYEQYF. CDR3 in DNA: TGCGCCAGCAGCTTGGTGCCGGCTAGCGGGAACCCCTACGAGCAGTACTTC.

This clone occurred once. V gene TRBV21-1 combines with J gene TRBJ1-4; the table calls TRBD1, which could not be checked here. TRBV21-1 is a recognized pseudogene. The CDR3 totals 15 residues. As DNA, the CDR3 is TGTGCCAGCAGCAATCGCAGGGGCCTGGATGAAAAACTGTTTTTT. Translated: CASSNRRGLDEKLFF.

This chain joins TRBV7-3 and TRBJ2-2; TRBD2 agrees at 7 bases. The CDR3 totals 17 residues. Looked up from germline, CDR1 is SGHTA and CDR2 is FQGTGA. V gave up 5 bases and J gave up 0 bases; unmatched junction bases: 9. The CDR3 loop reads CASSLQRDLTNTGELFF. CDR3 nucleotides: TGTGCCAGCAGCCTCCAGCGGGACCTTACGAACACCGGGGAGCTGTTTTTT.

The chain carries TRBV28 and TRBJ2-1; TRBD2 aligns across 13 bases. Per the germline V gene, CDR1 is MDHEN and CDR2 is SYDVKM. The CDR3 runs to 16 residues. Trimming at V came to 3 bases and at J to 4 bases, leaving 3 bases not matched to a gene. The CDR3 nucleotides read TGTGCCAGCAGTTTGGGACTAGCGGGAACTTACAATGAGCAGTTCTTC. It specifies CASSLGLAGTYNEQFF.

This clone showed up just a few times. The chain recombines TRBV5-1 with TRBJ1-2, with 7 positions matching TRBD1. Trimming at V came to 0 bases and at J to 7 bases, leaving 9 bases not matched to a gene. The CDR3 length is 15 residues. The germline V gene encodes CDR1 SGHRS and CDR2 YFSETQ. CDR3 in DNA: TGCGCCAGCAGCTTGGGACAGGGTGTTTTGAGTGGCTACACCTTC. This translates into CASSLGQGVLSGYTF. The whole variable domain, filled in from reference TRBV5-1 and TRBJ1-2, reads KAGVTQTPRYLIKTRGQQVTLSCSPISGHRSVSWYQQTPGQGLQFLFEYFSETQRNKGNFPGRFSGRQFSNSRSEMNVSTLELGDSALYLCASSLGQGVLSGYTFGSGTRLTVV.

This clone occurred once. The chain's CDR3 is CASSSRQGNNSPLHF. CDR3 nucleotide sequence: TGTGCCAGCAGCTCTCGACAGGGGAACAATTCACCCCTCCACTTT. The genes are TRBV7-6 and TRBJ1-6; 8 positions agree with TRBD1. Germline values: CDR1 SGHVS, CDR2 FNYEAQ. Germline trimming cut 4 bases from V and 7 bases from J; bases unmatched to any gene: 6. CDR3 length: 15 residues.

This clone was seen just once. The chain employs TRBV7-3 and TRBJ2-1; possibly TRBD1 for D (6 bases). Trimming shortened V by 3 bases and J by 2 bases, and 11 bases separated the two germline ends. This CDR3 has 15 residues. Germline V lookup: CDR1 SGHTA, CDR2 FQGTGA. Here the CDR3 reads CASSFRDKTYNEQFF. In DNA, the CDR3 is TGTGCCAGCAGCTTCCGGGACAAGACCTACAATGAGCAGTTCTTC.

The V call is TRBV18, the J call TRBJ2-2; D is unclear. Germline CDR1 reads KGHSH; CDR2 reads LQKENI. The ends were cut back, 6 bases at V and 6 bases at J, with 5 bases in the middle. There are 11 residues in the CDR3. CDR3 protein: CASSFPGELFF. DNA of the CDR3: TGTGCCAGCTCCTTTCCCGGGGAGCTGTTTTTT.

The chain couples TRBV10-3 to TRBJ2-2; 8 bases agree with TRBD2. The trim removed 4 bases at V and 5 bases at J, leaving 6 bases unmatched. The CDR3 is made up of 15 amino acids. The germline CDR1 and CDR2 sequences are ENHRY and SYGVKD. The CDR3 protein is CAISASGSGTGELFF. The CDR3 bases are TGTGCCATCAGTGCAAGCGGGAGTGGTACCGGGGAGCTGTTTTTT.

The chain joins TRBV6-1 to TRBJ1-1; D may be TRBD1 (6 bases). The CDR3 is made up of 15 amino acids. Looked up from germline, CDR1 is MNHNS and CDR2 is SASEGT. V was shortened by 5 bases and J by 0 bases, with 13 bases between the two germline ends. The CDR3 bases are TGTGCCAGCAGTCCAACTGGGGGCATGAACACTGAAGCTTTCTTT. It encodes CASSPTGGMNTEAFF.

This clone showed up just once. CDR3 bases: TGTGCCAGCAGTTTTTCAGGGTACTATGGCTACACCTTC. Translated, it gives CASSFSGYYGYTF. This chain connects TRBV28 to TRBJ1-2; D is possibly TRBD1 (5 bases). The germline CDR1 and CDR2 sequences are MDHEN and SYDVKM. V lost 3 bases to trimming and J lost 3 bases, with 8 bases between them. CDR3 length: 13 amino acids.

The CDR3 spells CASTLDRGPYNEQFF. For the CDR3, the DNA is TGCGCCAGCACCCTTGACAGGGGTCCCTACAATGAGCAGTTCTTC. The V gene is TRBV4-3, the J gene TRBJ2-1; 8 bases agree with TRBD1. The CDR3 sequence is 15 residues long. The germline V gene has CDR1 LGHNA and CDR2 YSLEER. The V gene end was trimmed by 7 bases and the J gene end by 2 bases; junction bases not matched to a gene: 7.

The rearrangement uses TRBV5-6 and TRBJ2-7, with 8 bases that match TRBD1. Trimming took 6 bases from V and 2 from J; bases not matched to a gene: 7. Germline V gene lookup returns CDR1 SGHDT and CDR2 YYEEEE. This CDR3 comprises 14 residues. For the CDR3, the DNA is TGTGCCAGCAACATAAGGACAGGGCCCTACGAGCAGTACTTC. The encoded protein is CASNIRTGPYEQYF.

The gene calls are TRBV19 and TRBJ2-7; D remains ambiguous. The CDR3 runs 12 residues. Trimming stripped 9 bases from V and 1 base from J, with 10 bases between. The germline V gene has CDR1 LNHDA and CDR2 SQIVND (reference sequence). CDR3 protein: CASLSDSYEQYF. DNA for the CDR3: TGTGCCAGCCTAAGTGATTCCTACGAGCAGTACTTC.

The chain has TRBV29-1 and TRBJ1-5; TRBD1 agrees at 11 bases. V lost 4 bases, J lost 2 bases, and 13 bases stayed unmatched. This CDR3 contains 18 residues. CDR1 and CDR2 (germline): SQVTM, ANQGSEA. CDR3 sequence (DNA): TGCAGCGTTGGAGCCCCTTTTTGGACAGGGGGCGGCAATCAGCCCCAGCATTTT. Protein sequence: CSVGAPFWTGGGNQPQHF.

This sequence joins TRBV28 and TRBJ1-5; the D is unclear. Looked up from germline, CDR1 is MDHEN and CDR2 is SYDVKM. The V and J ends lost 1 base and 7 bases respectively, with 11 bases between them. The CDR3 has 14 residues. The chain's CDR3 is CASSLYTVTQPQHF. CDR3 nucleotide sequence: TGTGCCAGCAGTTTATATACCGTTACACAGCCCCAGCATTTT.

The rearrangement uses TRBV9 and TRBJ2-1, with 10 bases fitting TRBD1. J lost 3 bases, V lost 4 bases, and 7 bases had no gene match. CDR1 SGDLS and CDR2 YYNGEE come from the germline V gene. The CDR3 contains 16 residues. The CDR3 region has the DNA TGTGCCAGCAGCACAGACAGGGGGCGAGACTACAATGAGCAGTTCTTC. This sequence encodes CASSTDRGRDYNEQFF. Full variable domain (missing parts from reference TRBV9 and TRBJ2-1): DSGVTQTPKHLITATGQRVTLRCSPRSGDLSVYWYQQSLDQGLQFLIQYYNGEERAKGNILERFSAQQFPDLHSELNLSSLELGDSALYFCASSTDRGRDYNEQFFGPGTRLTVL.

The chain combines TRBV7-8 with TRBJ2-5; 8 bases align to TRBD2. The germline V gene encodes CDR1 SGHVS and CDR2 FQNEAQ. The CDR3 spans 15 residues. V gave up 8 bases and J gave up 7 bases; unmatched junction bases: 15. CDR3 DNA: TGTGCCAGCCTATCCGGTCCTAGCGGGCCGTGGACCCAGTACTTC. Protein product: CASLSGPSGPWTQYF.

Written as DNA, the CDR3 is TGCGCCAGCAGCTTGGGTGGGACAGCCCCGACCTACGAGCAGTACTTC. It translates to CASSLGGTAPTYEQYF. The J gene is TRBJ2-7, the V gene TRBV5-1; 7 positions agree with TRBD1. Germline V gene lookup returns CDR1 SGHRS and CDR2 YFSETQ. J lost 2 bases, V lost 0 bases, and 8 bases had no gene match. CDR3 length: 16 amino acids.

The rearrangement joins TRBV6-5 to TRBJ1-2; 9 bases align to TRBD1. The J segment lost 8 bases and the V segment lost 2 bases, leaving 6 bases of the junction unmatched. In germline, CDR1 is MNHEY, CDR2 SVGAGI. This CDR3 contains 14 residues. The CDR3 here is CASSYRGQGGGYTF. Here the CDR3 DNA reads TGTGCCAGCAGTTACCGGGGACAGGGCGGAGGCTACACCTTC.

This clone has only one observation. This chain links TRBV5-4 with TRBJ2-5; possible D gene TRBD1, 6 bases. V shed 3 bases and J shed 0 bases, with 9 bases lying between them. This CDR3 has 14 amino acids. Germline V gene lookup returns CDR1 SGHNT and CDR2 YYREEE (reference sequence). This CDR3 is CASSSGQYQETQYF. Written as DNA, the CDR3 is TGTGCCAGCAGCTCCGGACAGTACCAAGAGACCCAGTACTTC. The full variable domain, its missing parts supplied by reference TRBV5-4 and TRBJ2-5, is ETGVTQSPTHLIKTRGQQVTLRCSSQSGHNTVSWYQQALGQGPQFIFQYYREEENGRGNFPPRFSGLQFPNYSSELNVNALELDDSALYLCASSSGQYQETQYFGPGTRLLVL.

V and J are TRBV2 and TRBJ2-3; 10 bases align to TRBD1. Per the germline V gene, CDR1 is SNHLY and CDR2 is FYNNEI. This CDR3 spans 17 amino acids. V gave up 5 bases and J gave up 7 bases; unmatched junction bases: 15. DNA for the CDR3: TGTGCCAGCAGTCCGTCAATCCGGGACAGGGGATACAATACGCAGTATTTT. It translates to CASSPSIRDRGYNTQYF.

The chain combines TRBV6-5 with TRBJ1-6, with D perhaps matching TRBD1 (5 bases). The CDR3 has 15 residues. V lost 2 bases, J lost 6 bases, and 11 bases lay in between. Looked up from germline, CDR1 is MNHEY and CDR2 is SVGAGI. CDR3 protein: CASSYGGELNSPLHF. The CDR3 nucleotides read TGTGCCAGCAGTTACGGGGGGGAACTTAATTCACCCCTCCACTTT.

The chain uses TRBV10-3 and TRBJ1-6; 7 nucleotides match TRBD1. The length of the CDR3 is 16 residues. J lost 2 bases, V lost 6 bases, and 7 bases had no gene match. CDR1 is ENHRY and CDR2 is SYGVKD in the germline V gene. This CDR3 reads CAISPQGLTYNSPLHF. The DNA of the CDR3 is TGTGCCATCAGCCCACAGGGGCTGACCTATAATTCACCCCTCCACTTT.

Here the CDR3 reads CASSGGTGLSEQYF. In DNA form, the CDR3 reads TGCGCCAGCAGTGGCGGGACAGGGTTATCGGAGCAGTACTTC. The chain is built from TRBV10-2 and TRBJ2-7, with 9 bases matching TRBD1. CDR1 is WSHSY and CDR2 is SAAADI in the germline V gene. This CDR3 spans 14 amino acids. Trimming cost V 4 bases and J 7 bases; bases outside gene matches: 8.

J is TRBJ2-1 and V is TRBV11-1; TRBD1 is a possible D gene (5 bases). This CDR3 region has 15 residues. Deletions cut 3 bases from V and 8 bases from J, with 17 bases between. The germline CDR1 and CDR2 sequences are SGHAT and FQDESV (reference sequence). In nucleotides, the CDR3 is TGTGCCAGCAGCTTCGGGCAGGGATCGTACCATGAGCAGTTCTTC. Translation gives CASSFGQGSYHEQFF.

The table lists this clone with a few counts. The chain couples TRBV6-1 to TRBJ2-5, with 8 positions matching TRBD1. The V gene's germline CDR1 is MNHNS and CDR2 SASEGT. Trimming removed 6 bases from V and 4 bases from J; junction bases left unmatched: 7. This CDR3 has 14 amino acids. As DNA, the CDR3 is TGTGCCAGCAGAGAACAGGGGGTGGGAGAGACCCAGTACTTC. Amino acid sequence: CASREQGVGETQYF.

This clone is a singleton in its sample. The gene calls are TRBV2 and TRBJ1-1; 10 bases align to TRBD1. The germline gives CDR1 SNHLY, CDR2 FYNNEI. CDR3 length: 14 amino acids. V trimming: 6 bases; J trimming: 0 bases; junction bases outside the gene matches: 1. The CDR3 region is CASRDRGMNTEAFF. CDR3 coding DNA: TGTGCCAGCAGGGACAGGGGGATGAACACTGAAGCTTTCTTT.

This chain uses TRBV2 with TRBJ1-1; no reliable D call. Trimming pared 6 bases from V and 4 bases from J, leaving 12 bases between. The germline gives CDR1 SNHLY, CDR2 FYNNEI. CDR3 size: 13 residues. The CDR3 nucleotides are TGTGCCAGCAGGGATCGACAAAGCACTGAAGCTTTCTTT. Encoded protein: CASRDRQSTEAFF.